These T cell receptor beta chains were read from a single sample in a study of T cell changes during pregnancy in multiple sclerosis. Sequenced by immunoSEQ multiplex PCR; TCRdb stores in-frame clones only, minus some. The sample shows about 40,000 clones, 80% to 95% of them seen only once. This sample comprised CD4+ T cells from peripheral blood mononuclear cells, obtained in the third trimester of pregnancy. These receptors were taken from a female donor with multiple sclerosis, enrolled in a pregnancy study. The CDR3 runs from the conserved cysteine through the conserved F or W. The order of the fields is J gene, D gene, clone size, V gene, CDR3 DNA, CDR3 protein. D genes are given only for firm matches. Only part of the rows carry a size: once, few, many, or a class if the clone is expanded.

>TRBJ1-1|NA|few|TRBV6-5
TGTGCCAGCAGTTACTTATACGGGGGCACTGAAGCTTTCTTT
CASSYLYGGTEAFF
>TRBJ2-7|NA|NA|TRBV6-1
TGTGCCAGCAGTGAAAACCTAGCCTACGAGCAGTACTTC
CASSENLAYEQYF
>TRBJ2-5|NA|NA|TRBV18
TGTGCCAGCTCACGATATAGCGAGACCCAGTACTTC
CASSRYSETQYF
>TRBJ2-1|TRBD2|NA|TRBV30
TGTGCCTGGAGTGTGGGACTAGCGGGAGGGGATGAGCAGTTCTTC
CAWSVGLAGGDEQFF
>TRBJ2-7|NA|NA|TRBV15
TGTGCCACCAGCAGAGATCCGCGGGAAAGCTACGAGCAGTACTTC
CATSRDPRESYEQYF
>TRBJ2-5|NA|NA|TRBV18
TGTGCCAGCGCGGACAGTCAAGAGACCCAGTACTTC
CASADSQETQYF
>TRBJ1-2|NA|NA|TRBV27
TGTGCCAGAAGTCGGACAGCTTATGGCTACACCTTC
CARSRTAYGYTF
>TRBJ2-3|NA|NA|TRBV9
TGTGCCAGCAGACGCAGCGGGTCCACAGATACGCAGTATTTT
CASRRSGSTDTQYF
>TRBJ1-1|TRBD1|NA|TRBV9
TGTGCCAGCAGCGGAGACAGGGTAGGGGCCAATGAAGCTTTCTTT
CASSGDRVGANEAFF
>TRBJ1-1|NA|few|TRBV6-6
TGTGCCAGCATCGGGGATGGGGTAGGTGAAGCTTTCTTT
CASIGDGVGEAFF
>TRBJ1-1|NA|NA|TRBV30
TGTGCCTGGAGGGATTCCAGGGTTGAAGCTTTCTTT
CAWRDSRVEAFF
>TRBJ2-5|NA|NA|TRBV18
TGTGCCAGCTCACCACCGCAGGGGCCCGTGGAGACCCAGTACTTC
CASSPPQGPVETQYF
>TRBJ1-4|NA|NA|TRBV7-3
TGTGCCAGCAGCCTAAGGGTCAGGGGTGCAACTAATGAAAAACTGTTTTTT
CASSLRVRGATNEKLFF
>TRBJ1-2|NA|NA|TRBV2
TGTGCCAGCAGTGGCCTAACAGGGCTGAGGGGCTACACCTTC
CASSGLTGLRGYTF
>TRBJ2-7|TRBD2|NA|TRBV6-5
TGTGCCAGCAGTTACGGTCTAGCGGGAGTGTCGTACTTC
CASSYGLAGVSYF
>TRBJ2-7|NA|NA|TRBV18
TGTGCCAGCTCTTTGGCAGGGAGGTACTACGAGCAGTACTTC
CASSLAGRYYEQYF
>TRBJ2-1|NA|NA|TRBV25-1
TGTGCCAGCAGTGAGCCCGCGTCAGCGGGGCAGTTCTTC
CASSEPASAGQFF
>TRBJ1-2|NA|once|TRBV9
TGTGCCAGCAGCGTATCCCTCAGCGACGACTATGGCTACACCTTC
CASSVSLSDDYGYTF
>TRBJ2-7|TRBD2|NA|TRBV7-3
TGTGCCAGCAGCTTAACCCCCCCCCGGGGGGACGAGCAGTACTTC
CASSLTPPRGDEQYF
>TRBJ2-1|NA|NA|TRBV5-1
TGCGCCAGCAGCACCGACACAATCCCGGGGAATGAGCAGTTCTTC
CASSTDTIPGNEQFF
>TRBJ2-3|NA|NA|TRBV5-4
TGTGCCAGCAGCTTGGACTGGCGGGGGCAGTATTTT
CASSLDWRGQYF
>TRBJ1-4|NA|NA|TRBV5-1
TGCGCCAGCAGCTTGGCCGGTACGAACCTAGTTGGGAGTGAAAAACTGTTTTTT
CASSLAGTNLVGSEKLFF
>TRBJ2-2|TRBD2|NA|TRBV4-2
TGTGCCAGCAGCCAAGCCCTAGCGGGAGGGGCGAACACCGGGGAGCTGTTTTTT
CASSQALAGGANTGELFF
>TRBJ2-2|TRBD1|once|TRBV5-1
TGCGCCAGCAGCCGCTCATTCGGGACAGGGTTAGGAGCCGGGGAGCTGTTTTTT
CASSRSFGTGLGAGELFF
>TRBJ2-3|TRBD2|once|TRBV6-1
TGTGCCAGCAGTAAAACTAGCGGAGACACAGATACGCAGTATTTT
CASSKTSGDTDTQYF
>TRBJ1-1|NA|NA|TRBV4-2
TGTGCCAGCAGCCAGATCTCCGACTCGCGCACTGAAGCTTTCTTT
CASSQISDSRTEAFF
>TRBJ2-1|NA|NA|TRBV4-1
TGCGCCAGCAGCCAAGTCGGCGCAGGTGAGCAGTTCTTC
CASSQVGAGEQFF
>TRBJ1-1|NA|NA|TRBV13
TGTGCCAGCAGCTTTGGGGCAGGGAACACTGAAGCTTTCTTT
CASSFGAGNTEAFF
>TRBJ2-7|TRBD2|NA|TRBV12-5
TGTGCTAGTGGTTTGGTCCTGGGGAGGGATCCCTACGAGCAGTACTTC
CASGLVLGRDPYEQYF
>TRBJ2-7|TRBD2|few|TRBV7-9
TGTGCCAGCAGCAGCCCGGGGGGGGAGCAGTACTTC
CASSSPGGEQYF
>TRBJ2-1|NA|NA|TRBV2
TGTGCCAGCAGAAAGGGGACAACTTTATACAATGAGCAGTTCTTC
CASRKGTTLYNEQFF
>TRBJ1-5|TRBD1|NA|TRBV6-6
TGTGCCAGCAGCCGACAGGGGATGTTGCCCCAGCATTTT
CASSRQGMLPQHF
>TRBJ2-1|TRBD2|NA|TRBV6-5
TGTGCCAGCAGTATAAAAGCGGGAGCGGGTGAGCAGTTCTTC
CASSIKAGAGEQFF
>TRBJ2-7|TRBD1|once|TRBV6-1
TGTGCCAGCAGATTACAGGGGGCCTACGAGCAGTACTTC
CASRLQGAYEQYF
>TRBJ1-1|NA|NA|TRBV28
TGTGCCAGCAGTTTAGGGCCTTTCTACACTGAAGCTTTCTTT
CASSLGPFYTEAFF
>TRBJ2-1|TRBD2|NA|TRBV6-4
TGTGCCAGCAGTAGACTAGCGGGAGGCATACATTCCTACAATGAGCAGTTCTTC
CASSRLAGGIHSYNEQFF
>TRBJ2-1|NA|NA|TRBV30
TGTGCCTGGAGAAACACCCGCTCCTACAATGAGCAGTTCTTC
CAWRNTRSYNEQFF
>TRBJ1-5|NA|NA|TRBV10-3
TGTGCCATCAGTGAGTCTGAAGCGGGATATGGGTCCCAGCATTTT
CAISESEAGYGSQHF
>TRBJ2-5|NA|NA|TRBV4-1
TGCGCCAGCAGCCAATGGGCCCAAGAGACCCAGTACTTC
CASSQWAQETQYF
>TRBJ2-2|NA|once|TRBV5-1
TGCGCCAGCAGCTTCGGGTTTACCGGGGAGCTGTTTTTT
CASSFGFTGELFF
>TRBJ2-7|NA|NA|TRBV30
TGTGCCTTGGCCCCTAGGGGCTCCTACGAGCAGTACTTC
CALAPRGSYEQYF
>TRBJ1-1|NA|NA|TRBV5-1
TGCGCCAGCAGCTTGGAGGGTGGGAGGATGAACACTGAAGCTTTCTTT
CASSLEGGRMNTEAFF
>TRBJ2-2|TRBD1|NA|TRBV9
TGTGCCAGCAGGGGACAGGGGAACACCGGGGAGCTGTTTTTT
CASRGQGNTGELFF
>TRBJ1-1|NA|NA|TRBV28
TGTGCCAGCAGTTTAGTGGGAGGTGCTTTCTTT
CASSLVGGAFF
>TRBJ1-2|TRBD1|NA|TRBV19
TGTGCCAGTGTCTCAGGGGGCCCCGGCTATGGCTACACCTTC
CASVSGGPGYGYTF
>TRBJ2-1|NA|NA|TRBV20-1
TGCAGTGCACCTCAGAGAGGTGAGCAGTTCTTC
CSAPQRGEQFF
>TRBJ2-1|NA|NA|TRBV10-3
TGTGCCATCAGCCCCGCGCCCTACGATGAGCAGTTCTTC
CAISPAPYDEQFF
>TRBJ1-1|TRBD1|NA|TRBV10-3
TGTGCCATCAGGCTGACAGGGGTCGACACTGAAGCTTTCTTT
CAIRLTGVDTEAFF
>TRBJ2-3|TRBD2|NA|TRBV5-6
TGTGCCAGCAGCTCGCTGACTAGCGGGAGAGTCGATACGCAGTATTTT
CASSSLTSGRVDTQYF
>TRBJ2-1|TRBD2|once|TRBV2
TGTGCCAGCAGCCCTAGCGGGAGGGCCAAGGATGAGCAGTTCTTC
CASSPSGRAKDEQFF
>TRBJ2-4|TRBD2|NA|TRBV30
TGTGCCTGGAGCAAAGGACTAGCGGGACGACTAGCCAAAAACATTCAGTACTTC
CAWSKGLAGRLAKNIQYF
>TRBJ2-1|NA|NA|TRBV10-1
TGCGCCAGCAGTGAGCCGGGTCGGGGGACTGAGCAGTTCTTC
CASSEPGRGTEQFF
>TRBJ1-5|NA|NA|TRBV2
TGTGCCAGCAACCCACAGGGAATAATTCATCAGCCCCAGCATTTT
CASNPQGIIHQPQHF
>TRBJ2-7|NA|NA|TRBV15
TGTGCCACCAGCAGAGGTGACAGAAGCTCCTACGAGCAGTACTTC
CATSRGDRSSYEQYF
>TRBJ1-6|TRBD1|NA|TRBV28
TGTGCCAGCAGTCCCCTAGGCCTCAGGGGGGATAATTCACCCCTCCACTTT
CASSPLGLRGDNSPLHF
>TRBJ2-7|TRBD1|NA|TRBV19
TGTGCCAGTAGTATAGGACAGGGTTCCTACGAGCAGTACTTC
CASSIGQGSYEQYF
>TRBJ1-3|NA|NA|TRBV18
TGTGCCAGCTCACCAACGGGTCTCGGAAACACCATATATTTT
CASSPTGLGNTIYF
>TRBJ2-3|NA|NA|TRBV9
TGTGCCAGCAGTTTTACTAGCCGCACAGATACGCAGTATTTT
CASSFTSRTDTQYF
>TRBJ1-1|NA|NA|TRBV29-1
TGCAGCTGCGGGGCGAAGCTGAACACTGAAGCTTTCTTT
CSCGAKLNTEAFF